These T cell receptor beta chains were read from a single sample in a study of CD4 T cells in relation to SARS-CoV-2 and coronaviruses. Here immunoSEQ multiplex PCR was the method, and the copy in TCRdb shows in-frame clones only, minus some. The sample lists 60,000 or so clones; approximately 94% were seen once. Sequenced: naive CD4+ T cells from PBMCs. The receptor set was obtained from a human donor in good health. Both conserved end residues are part of each CDR3. D genes are given only for firm matches. Where a row states a size, it is once, few, many or the class of an expanded clone; other rows omit it.

CDR3 DNA: TGTGCCAGCAGCTCGGGACTTCGTACTCATGAGCAGTTCTTC; CDR3 protein: CASSSGLRTHEQFF; J gene: TRBJ2-1; clone size: .; V gene: TRBV7-9; D gene: .
CDR3 DNA: TGCGCCAGCAGCCAGCGGGCGGGAACCCCCTACAATGAGCAGTTCTTC; CDR3 protein: CASSQRAGTPYNEQFF; J gene: TRBJ2-1; clone size: once; V gene: TRBV4-1; D gene: .
CDR3 DNA: TGTGCCACCAAAAACGAAACCGGGACTGCCTCCTACGAGCAGTACTTC; CDR3 protein: CATKNETGTASYEQYF; J gene: TRBJ2-7; clone size: .; V gene: TRBV21-1; D gene: .
CDR3 DNA: TGTGCCAGCCAACGGCCAGGGGGTGGAACCGGGGAGCTGTTTTTT; CDR3 protein: CASQRPGGGTGELFF; J gene: TRBJ2-2; clone size: .; V gene: TRBV28; D gene: TRBD1
CDR3 DNA: TGTGCCAGCAGCTTGAATGGGGGAGCGTCAGATACGCAGTATTTT; CDR3 protein: CASSLNGGASDTQYF; J gene: TRBJ2-3; clone size: .; V gene: TRBV5-4; D gene: .
CDR3 DNA: TGTGCCAGCAGCCCCGGGGGGGTTAGCAATCAGCCCCAGCATTTT; CDR3 protein: CASSPGGVSNQPQHF; J gene: TRBJ1-5; clone size: .; V gene: TRBV5-8; D gene: .
CDR3 DNA: TGTGCCAGTAGGACAGGGGCCGTGAACTATGGCTACACCTTC; CDR3 protein: CASRTGAVNYGYTF; J gene: TRBJ1-2; clone size: .; V gene: TRBV19; D gene: TRBD1
CDR3 DNA: TGTGCCATCAGTGATCCGGGGGAGGCTAACTATGGCTACACCTTC; CDR3 protein: CAISDPGEANYGYTF; J gene: TRBJ1-2; clone size: .; V gene: TRBV10-3; D gene: .
CDR3 DNA: TGTGCCAGCTCACCCGGGACTACAAAAACGAACACCGGGGAGCTGTTTTTT; CDR3 protein: CASSPGTTKTNTGELFF; J gene: TRBJ2-2; clone size: .; V gene: TRBV18; D gene: TRBD2
CDR3 DNA: TGCGCCAGCAGCCAAGAAAGGGTAGGGAACACTGAAGCTTTCTTT; CDR3 protein: CASSQERVGNTEAFF; J gene: TRBJ1-1; clone size: .; V gene: TRBV4-1; D gene: .
CDR3 DNA: TGCGCCAGCAGCCAAGATTTGCTTGGCACAGATACGCAGTATTTT; CDR3 protein: CASSQDLLGTDTQYF; J gene: TRBJ2-3; clone size: .; V gene: TRBV4-1; D gene: .
CDR3 DNA: TGCGCCAGCAGCCCCGGGCTAGCGGGGACCTACGAGCAGTACTTC; CDR3 protein: CASSPGLAGTYEQYF; J gene: TRBJ2-7; clone size: .; V gene: TRBV5-1; D gene: TRBD2
CDR3 DNA: TGTGCCTGGAGTGTCAGGGTCTACGAGCAGTACTTC; CDR3 protein: CAWSVRVYEQYF; J gene: TRBJ2-7; clone size: .; V gene: TRBV30; D gene: .
CDR3 DNA: TGTGCCAGCAGCACCTGGACAGGGGCAACTGAAGCTTTCTTT; CDR3 protein: CASSTWTGATEAFF; J gene: TRBJ1-1; clone size: .; V gene: TRBV11-2; D gene: TRBD1
CDR3 DNA: TGTGCCAGCAGCGTAGCTACGAGCCCGTACAGCACAGATACGCAGTATTTT; CDR3 protein: CASSVATSPYSTDTQYF; J gene: TRBJ2-3; clone size: .; V gene: TRBV9; D gene: .
CDR3 DNA: TGTGCCAGCAGCTTAACTAGCTCCCGCAAATCCTACAATGAGCAGTTCTTC; CDR3 protein: CASSLTSSRKSYNEQFF; J gene: TRBJ2-1; clone size: .; V gene: TRBV7-9; D gene: .
CDR3 DNA: TGTGCAAGTATAAACCAGCGGGAGAAGTACGAGCAGTACTTC; CDR3 protein: CASINQREKYEQYF; J gene: TRBJ2-7; clone size: .; V gene: TRBV12-2; D gene: .
CDR3 DNA: TGTGCCAGCAGCCAAGATGAATGGGAATCAACTAATGAAAAACTGTTTTTT; CDR3 protein: CASSQDEWESTNEKLFF; J gene: TRBJ1-4; clone size: .; V gene: TRBV4-2; D gene: .
CDR3 DNA: TGTGCCAGCAGCTTATCCAGCTCTGGAAACACCATATATTTT; CDR3 protein: CASSLSSSGNTIYF; J gene: TRBJ1-3; clone size: .; V gene: TRBV7-3; D gene: .
CDR3 DNA: TGTGCCAGCAGCTACCACGGGGGCTCCGGGGGCTACACCTTC; CDR3 protein: CASSYHGGSGGYTF; J gene: TRBJ1-2; clone size: .; V gene: TRBV7-8; D gene: .
CDR3 DNA: TGTGCCTGGAGCGGGGGACTAGCGGGAGGGCCGAGCTCCTACAATGAGCAGTTCTTC; CDR3 protein: CAWSGGLAGGPSSYNEQFF; J gene: TRBJ2-1; clone size: .; V gene: TRBV30; D gene: TRBD2
CDR3 DNA: TGTGCCAGCAGCTTGGGGATAGGGGCGCCAAACACTGAAGCTTTCTTT; CDR3 protein: CASSLGIGAPNTEAFF; J gene: TRBJ1-1; clone size: .; V gene: TRBV5-6; D gene: .
CDR3 DNA: TGTGCCAGCAGGGGGGAAAACAATGAGCAGTTCTTC; CDR3 protein: CASRGENNEQFF; J gene: TRBJ2-1; clone size: once; V gene: TRBV6-4; D gene: .
CDR3 DNA: TGTGCCAGCAGCCAAGAGAGGGGCTACGAGCAGTACTTC; CDR3 protein: CASSQERGYEQYF; J gene: TRBJ2-7; clone size: .; V gene: TRBV3-1/TRBV3-2; D gene: .
CDR3 DNA: TGTGCCAGCAGCTTAGTAACTAGCGGGAGGTTAAATGAGCAGTTCTTC; CDR3 protein: CASSLVTSGRLNEQFF; J gene: TRBJ2-1; clone size: .; V gene: TRBV7-8; D gene: TRBD2
CDR3 DNA: TGTGCCAGCAGCTCCCCTCCGAACACTGAAGCTTTCTTT; CDR3 protein: CASSSPPNTEAFF; J gene: TRBJ1-1; clone size: .; V gene: TRBV7-9; D gene: .
CDR3 DNA: TGTGCCAGCAGCCCGACCTACCTAAGGGCCGTGAAAAATCAGCCCCAGCATTTT; CDR3 protein: CASSPTYLRAVKNQPQHF; J gene: TRBJ1-5; clone size: .; V gene: TRBV21-1; D gene: .
CDR3 DNA: TGTGCCAGCCGCCTAGCGAGGATCAACTACGAGCAGTACTTC; CDR3 protein: CASRLARINYEQYF; J gene: TRBJ2-7; clone size: .; V gene: TRBV2; D gene: .
CDR3 DNA: TGTGCCACCGAGGACGGATTAAGCTCCTACAATGAGCAGTTCTTC; CDR3 protein: CATEDGLSSYNEQFF; J gene: TRBJ2-1; clone size: once; V gene: TRBV10-3; D gene: .
CDR3 DNA: TGTGCCAGCAGTCAAAGACAGGGGCTTGCTTCACCCCTCCACTTT; CDR3 protein: CASSQRQGLASPLHF; J gene: TRBJ1-6; clone size: .; V gene: TRBV6-5; D gene: TRBD1
CDR3 DNA: TGTGCCAGCAGCCAAGGCTATGGCTACACCTTC; CDR3 protein: CASSQGYGYTF; J gene: TRBJ1-2; clone size: few; V gene: TRBV3-1/TRBV3-2; D gene: .
CDR3 DNA: TGTGCCAGCTCACCACTGGACAGGAACACTGAAGCTTTCTTT; CDR3 protein: CASSPLDRNTEAFF; J gene: TRBJ1-1; clone size: .; V gene: TRBV18; D gene: .
CDR3 DNA: TGTGCCAGCAGCTTAAGTTCCAGCGGATCCTACAATGAGCAGTTCTTC; CDR3 protein: CASSLSSSGSYNEQFF; J gene: TRBJ2-1; clone size: .; V gene: TRBV7-2; D gene: .
CDR3 DNA: TGTGCCAGCAGATCGAGCAATCAGCCCCAGCATTTT; CDR3 protein: CASRSSNQPQHF; J gene: TRBJ1-5; clone size: few; V gene: TRBV2; D gene: .
CDR3 DNA: TGCGCCAGCAGCTCCGTACTAGCGGGAGGGCCGGACACCGGGGAGCTGTTTTTT; CDR3 protein: CASSSVLAGGPDTGELFF; J gene: TRBJ2-2; clone size: once; V gene: TRBV5-1; D gene: TRBD2
CDR3 DNA: TGTGCCAGCAGTTCAGGGGCGGTCCTTTCCTACGAGCAGTACTTC; CDR3 protein: CASSSGAVLSYEQYF; J gene: TRBJ2-7; clone size: .; V gene: TRBV28; D gene: .
CDR3 DNA: TGTGCCAGCAGTTTAATTGGGATTCTCGAGCAGTACTTC; CDR3 protein: CASSLIGILEQYF; J gene: TRBJ2-7; clone size: .; V gene: TRBV12-3/TRBV12-4; D gene: .
CDR3 DNA: TGTGCCACCTCTTTAGGGTGGGCCGGGGAGCTGTTTTTT; CDR3 protein: CATSLGWAGELFF; J gene: TRBJ2-2; clone size: .; V gene: TRBV24-1; D gene: .
CDR3 DNA: TGTGCCAGCAGCTTAGGAGGTGCGGCCTCTTCCGCCTTC; CDR3 protein: CASSLGGAASSAF; J gene: TRBJ2-7; clone size: .; V gene: TRBV11-2; D gene: .
CDR3 DNA: TGTGCCAGCAGCTTAGATGCAACCGGGGAGCTGTTTTTT; CDR3 protein: CASSLDATGELFF; J gene: TRBJ2-2; clone size: .; V gene: TRBV7-9; D gene: .
CDR3 DNA: TGTGCCACCAGCCCACGGACAGGGTCAACAGATACGCAGTATTTT; CDR3 protein: CATSPRTGSTDTQYF; J gene: TRBJ2-3; clone size: .; V gene: TRBV24-1; D gene: TRBD1
CDR3 DNA: TGCGCCAGCAGCGGACAGGGATTCACCGGGGAGCTGTTTTTT; CDR3 protein: CASSGQGFTGELFF; J gene: TRBJ2-2; clone size: .; V gene: TRBV5-1; D gene: TRBD1
CDR3 DNA: TGCAGCGCGGGGGTGGTCCACGAGCAGTACTTC; CDR3 protein: CSAGVVHEQYF; J gene: TRBJ2-7; clone size: .; V gene: TRBV29-1; D gene: .
CDR3 DNA: TGTGCCAGCAGAACACAACTAGCGGGGGACTACGAGCAGTACTTC; CDR3 protein: CASRTQLAGDYEQYF; J gene: TRBJ2-7; clone size: .; V gene: TRBV27; D gene: TRBD2
CDR3 DNA: TGTGCCAGTAGTATAATGATCGGAGGGAATTCACCCCTCCACTTT; CDR3 protein: CASSIMIGGNSPLHF; J gene: TRBJ1-6; clone size: .; V gene: TRBV19; D gene: .
CDR3 DNA: TGTGCCAGCAGCCACAGGGCCCCCGCGAACACCGGGGAGCTGTTTTTT; CDR3 protein: CASSHRAPANTGELFF; J gene: TRBJ2-2; clone size: .; V gene: TRBV5-5; D gene: .
CDR3 DNA: TGTGCCAGCAGTTTATTAGCGGGGGGGGTCGTCTTC; CDR3 protein: CASSLLAGGVVF; J gene: TRBJ2-1; clone size: .; V gene: TRBV28; D gene: TRBD2
CDR3 DNA: TGTGCCAGCAGCTTCGAAAGCAATCAGCCCCAGCATTTT; CDR3 protein: CASSFESNQPQHF; J gene: TRBJ1-5; clone size: .; V gene: TRBV11-2; D gene: .
CDR3 DNA: TGTGCCAGCATACTAGCGGGACCCCCAGAGACCCAGTACTTC; CDR3 protein: CASILAGPPETQYF; J gene: TRBJ2-5; clone size: .; V gene: TRBV2; D gene: TRBD2
CDR3 DNA: TGTGCCAGCAGTTTAGAAGGGTATGGCTACACCTTC; CDR3 protein: CASSLEGYGYTF; J gene: TRBJ1-2; clone size: .; V gene: TRBV12-3/TRBV12-4; D gene: .
CDR3 DNA: TGTGCCACCAGTGAAAACAGGGGACAGCTCATTCCCGGGGAGCTGTTTTTT; CDR3 protein: CATSENRGQLIPGELFF; J gene: TRBJ2-2; clone size: few; V gene: TRBV24-1; D gene: TRBD1
CDR3 DNA: TGCGCCAGCAGCCAAGGGGGCCCGGGACAGACTAACTATGGCTACACCTTC; CDR3 protein: CASSQGGPGQTNYGYTF; J gene: TRBJ1-2; clone size: .; V gene: TRBV4-1; D gene: TRBD1
CDR3 DNA: TGCGCCAGCGGCAGGGACAGAACCTACGAGCAGTACTTC; CDR3 protein: CASGRDRTYEQYF; J gene: TRBJ2-7; clone size: .; V gene: TRBV23-1; D gene: TRBD1
CDR3 DNA: TGTGCCAGCAGCCAGACCATCACCTACGAGCAGTACTTC; CDR3 protein: CASSQTITYEQYF; J gene: TRBJ2-7; clone size: .; V gene: TRBV12-3/TRBV12-4; D gene: .